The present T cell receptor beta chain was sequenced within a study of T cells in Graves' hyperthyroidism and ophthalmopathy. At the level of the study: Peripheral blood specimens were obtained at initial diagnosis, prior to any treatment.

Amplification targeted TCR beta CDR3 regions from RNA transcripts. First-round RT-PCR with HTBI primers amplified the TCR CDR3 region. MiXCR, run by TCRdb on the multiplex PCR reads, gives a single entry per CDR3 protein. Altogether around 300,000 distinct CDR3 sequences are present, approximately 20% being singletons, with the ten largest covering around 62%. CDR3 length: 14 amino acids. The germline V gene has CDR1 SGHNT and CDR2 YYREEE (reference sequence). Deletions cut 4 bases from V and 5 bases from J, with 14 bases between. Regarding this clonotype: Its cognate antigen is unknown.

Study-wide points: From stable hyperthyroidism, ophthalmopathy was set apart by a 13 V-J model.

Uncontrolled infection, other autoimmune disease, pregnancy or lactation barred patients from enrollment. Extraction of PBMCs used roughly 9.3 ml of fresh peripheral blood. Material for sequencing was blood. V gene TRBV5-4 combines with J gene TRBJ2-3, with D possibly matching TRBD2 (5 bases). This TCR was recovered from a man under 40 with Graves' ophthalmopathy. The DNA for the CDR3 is TGTGCCAGCAGCCACCCGGGGAAGGGAGATACGCAGTATTTT. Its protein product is CASSHPGKGDTQYF.